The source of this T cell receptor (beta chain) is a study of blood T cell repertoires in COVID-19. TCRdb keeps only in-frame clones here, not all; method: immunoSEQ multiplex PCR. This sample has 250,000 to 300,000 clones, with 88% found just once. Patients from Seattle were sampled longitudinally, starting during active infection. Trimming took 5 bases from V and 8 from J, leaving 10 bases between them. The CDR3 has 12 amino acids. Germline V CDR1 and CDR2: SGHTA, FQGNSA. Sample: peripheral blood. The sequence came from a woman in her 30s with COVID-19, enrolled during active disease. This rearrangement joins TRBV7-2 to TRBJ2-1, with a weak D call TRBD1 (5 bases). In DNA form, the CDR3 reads TGTGCCAGCAGCGCTCAGGGATATGAGCAGTTCTTC. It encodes CASSAQGYEQFF.